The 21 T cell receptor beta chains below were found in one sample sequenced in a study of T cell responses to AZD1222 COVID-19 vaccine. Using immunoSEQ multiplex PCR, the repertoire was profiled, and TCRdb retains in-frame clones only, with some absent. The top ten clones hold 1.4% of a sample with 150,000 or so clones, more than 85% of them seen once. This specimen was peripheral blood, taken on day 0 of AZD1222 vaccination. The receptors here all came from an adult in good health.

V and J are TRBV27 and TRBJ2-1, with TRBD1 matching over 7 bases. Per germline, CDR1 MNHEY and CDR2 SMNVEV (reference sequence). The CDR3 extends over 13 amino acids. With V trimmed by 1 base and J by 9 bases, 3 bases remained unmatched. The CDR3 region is CASSLFGDSEQFF. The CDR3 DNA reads TGTGCCAGCAGTTTATTCGGGGACAGTGAGCAGTTCTTC.

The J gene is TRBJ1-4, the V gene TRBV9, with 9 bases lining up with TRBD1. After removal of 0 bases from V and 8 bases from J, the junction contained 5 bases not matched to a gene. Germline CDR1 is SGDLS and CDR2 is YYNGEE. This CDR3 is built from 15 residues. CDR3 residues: CASSVEGTGYEKLFF. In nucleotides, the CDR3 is TGTGCCAGCAGCGTAGAAGGGACAGGGTACGAAAAACTGTTTTTT.

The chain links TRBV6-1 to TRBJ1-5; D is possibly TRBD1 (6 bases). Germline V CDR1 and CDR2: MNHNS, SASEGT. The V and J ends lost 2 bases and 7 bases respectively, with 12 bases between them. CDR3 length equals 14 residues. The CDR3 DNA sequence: TGTGCCAGCAGTGAAAAAGGGAGGGGGCAGCCCCAGCATTTT. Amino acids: CASSEKGRGQPQHF.

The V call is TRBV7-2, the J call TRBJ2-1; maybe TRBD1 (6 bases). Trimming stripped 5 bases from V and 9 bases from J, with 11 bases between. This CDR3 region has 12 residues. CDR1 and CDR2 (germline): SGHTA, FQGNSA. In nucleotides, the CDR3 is TGTGCCAGCAGCCTACAGGGAACTGAGCAGTTCTTC. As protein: CASSLQGTEQFF.

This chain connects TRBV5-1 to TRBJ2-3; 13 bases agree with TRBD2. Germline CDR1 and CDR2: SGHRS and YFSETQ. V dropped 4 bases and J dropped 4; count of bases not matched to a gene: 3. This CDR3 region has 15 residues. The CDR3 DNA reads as TGCGCCAGCAGCACTAGCGGGGGGGCATCAGATACGCAGTATTTT. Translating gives CASSTSGGASDTQYF.

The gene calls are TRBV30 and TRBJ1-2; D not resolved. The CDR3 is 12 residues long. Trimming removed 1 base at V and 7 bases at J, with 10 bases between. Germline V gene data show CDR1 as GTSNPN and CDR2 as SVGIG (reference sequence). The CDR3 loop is CAWSGPVAGYTF. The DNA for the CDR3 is TGTGCCTGGAGTGGGCCAGTTGCTGGCTACACCTTC.

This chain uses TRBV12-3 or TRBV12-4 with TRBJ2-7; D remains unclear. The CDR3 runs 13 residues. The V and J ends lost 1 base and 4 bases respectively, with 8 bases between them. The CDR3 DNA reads TGTGCCAGCAGTTTAGGCGGAAAGTACGAGCAGTACTTC. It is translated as CASSLGGKYEQYF.

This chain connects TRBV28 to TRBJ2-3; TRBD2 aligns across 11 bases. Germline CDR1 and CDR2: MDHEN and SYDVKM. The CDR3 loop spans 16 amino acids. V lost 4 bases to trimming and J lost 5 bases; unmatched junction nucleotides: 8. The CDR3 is CASSSARGTSGDTQYF. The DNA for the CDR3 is TGTGCCAGCAGTTCGGCTAGGGGGACTAGCGGAGATACGCAGTATTTT.

DNA of the CDR3: TGTGCCAGCAGCTTAGCGCTCACCGGGGAGCTGTTTTTT. Translating it yields CASSLALTGELFF. The chain recombines TRBV7-2 with TRBJ2-2; D is unresolved. The CDR3 consists of 13 residues. Germline V gene lookup returns CDR1 SGHTA and CDR2 FQGNSA. V was clipped by 0 bases and J by 4 bases, with 3 bases between them.

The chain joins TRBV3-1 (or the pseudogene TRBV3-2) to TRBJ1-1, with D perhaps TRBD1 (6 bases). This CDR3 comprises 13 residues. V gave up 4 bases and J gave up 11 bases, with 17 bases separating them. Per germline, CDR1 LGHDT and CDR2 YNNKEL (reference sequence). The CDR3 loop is CASSRFTGTQAFF. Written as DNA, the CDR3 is TGTGCCAGCAGCCGCTTTACAGGGACCCAGGCTTTCTTT.

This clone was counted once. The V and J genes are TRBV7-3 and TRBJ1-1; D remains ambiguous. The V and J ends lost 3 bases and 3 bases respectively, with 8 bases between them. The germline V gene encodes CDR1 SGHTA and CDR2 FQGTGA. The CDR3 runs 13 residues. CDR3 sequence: CASSFGPDTEAFF. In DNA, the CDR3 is TGTGCCAGCAGCTTCGGCCCCGACACTGAAGCTTTCTTT.

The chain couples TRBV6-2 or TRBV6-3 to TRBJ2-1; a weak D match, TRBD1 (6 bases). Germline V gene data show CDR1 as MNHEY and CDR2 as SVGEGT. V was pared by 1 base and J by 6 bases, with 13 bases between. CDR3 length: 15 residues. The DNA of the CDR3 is TGTGCCAGCAGTTACTGGGGCAGGGGAGCCAATGAGCAGTTCTTC. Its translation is CASSYWGRGANEQFF.

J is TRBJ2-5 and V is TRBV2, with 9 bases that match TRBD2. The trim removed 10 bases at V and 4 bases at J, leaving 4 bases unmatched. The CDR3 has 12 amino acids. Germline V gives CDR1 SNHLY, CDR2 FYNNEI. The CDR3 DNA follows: TGTGCCACCGCGGGGGGGGCAGAGACCCAGTACTTC. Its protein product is CATAGGAETQYF. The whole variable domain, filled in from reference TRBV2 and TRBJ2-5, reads EPEVTQTPSHQVTQMGQEVILRCVPISNHLYFYWYRQILGQKVEFLVSFYNNEISEKSEIFDDQFSVERPDGSNFTLKIRSTKLEDSAMYFCATAGGAETQYFGPGTRLLVL.

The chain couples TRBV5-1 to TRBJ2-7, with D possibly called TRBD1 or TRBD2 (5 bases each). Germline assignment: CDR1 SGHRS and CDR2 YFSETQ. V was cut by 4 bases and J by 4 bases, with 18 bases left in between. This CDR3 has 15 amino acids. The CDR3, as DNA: TGCGCCAGCAGCCGGGACCCCACGCTCCTATACGAGCAGTACTTC. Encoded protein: CASSRDPTLLYEQYF.

The CDR3 nucleotides are TGTGCCAGCAGTTTTCTGGCAGGGTACTCGAACACTGAAGCTTTCTTT. It is translated as CASSFLAGYSNTEAFF. The rearrangement uses TRBV27 and TRBJ1-1, with TRBD1 as a possible D gene (5 bases). Germline V gene data show CDR1 as MNHEY and CDR2 as SMNVEV (reference sequence). Trimming cost V 3 bases and J 1 base, with 15 bases left between them. There are 16 residues in the CDR3.

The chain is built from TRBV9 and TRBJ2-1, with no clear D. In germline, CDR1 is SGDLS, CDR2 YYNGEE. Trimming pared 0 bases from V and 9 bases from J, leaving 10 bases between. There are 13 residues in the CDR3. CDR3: CASSVEGFREQFF. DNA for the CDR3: TGTGCCAGCAGCGTAGAAGGATTTCGTGAGCAGTTCTTC. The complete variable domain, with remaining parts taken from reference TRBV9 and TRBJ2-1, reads DSGVTQTPKHLITATGQRVTLRCSPRSGDLSVYWYQQSLDQGLQFLIQYYNGEERAKGNILERFSAQQFPDLHSELNLSSLELGDSALYFCASSVEGFREQFFGPGTRLTVL.

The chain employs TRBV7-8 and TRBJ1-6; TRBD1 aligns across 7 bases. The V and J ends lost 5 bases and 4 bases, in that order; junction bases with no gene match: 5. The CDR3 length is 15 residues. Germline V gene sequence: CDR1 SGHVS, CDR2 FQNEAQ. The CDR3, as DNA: TGTGCCAGCAGCCCCCGGGACAGATATAATTCACCCCTCCACTTT. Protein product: CASSPRDRYNSPLHF.

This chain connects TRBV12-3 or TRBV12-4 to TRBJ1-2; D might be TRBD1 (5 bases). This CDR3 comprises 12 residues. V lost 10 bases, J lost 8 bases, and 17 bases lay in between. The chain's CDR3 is CATAGLGRGYTF. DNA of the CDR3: TGTGCCACCGCGGGACTTGGAAGAGGCTACACCTTC.

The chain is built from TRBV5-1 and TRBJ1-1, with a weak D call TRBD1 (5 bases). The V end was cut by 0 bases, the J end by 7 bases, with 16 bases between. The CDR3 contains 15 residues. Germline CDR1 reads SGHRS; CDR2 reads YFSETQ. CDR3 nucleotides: TGCGCCAGCAGCTTGGAGGGCGGGGCGCGGTTTGAAGCTTTCTTT. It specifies CASSLEGGARFEAFF.

CDR3 residues: CASSDGLGTDTQYF. The CDR3, as DNA: TGTGCCAGCAGTGACGGATTGGGTACAGATACGCAGTATTTT. The rearrangement links TRBV6-4 to TRBJ2-3, with D unclear. The CDR3 sequence is 14 residues long. Germline-derived CDR1 and CDR2 are MRHNA and SNTAGT. V was cut by 2 bases and J by 3 bases, with 9 bases left in between.

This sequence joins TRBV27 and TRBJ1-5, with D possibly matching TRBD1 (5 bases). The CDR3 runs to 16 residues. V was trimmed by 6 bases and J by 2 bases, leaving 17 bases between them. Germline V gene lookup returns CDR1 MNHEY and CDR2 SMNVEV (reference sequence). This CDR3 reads CASRGTGLSGNQPQHF. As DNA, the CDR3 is TGTGCCAGCAGGGGAACAGGACTGTCAGGCAATCAGCCCCAGCATTTT.